Listed below are T cell receptor beta chains from one sample, sequenced in a study of esophageal squamous cell carcinoma under preoperative chemotherapy. TCRdb fed the PCR reads into MiXCR, producing one record per CDR3 protein. In the table there are approximately 20,000 distinct CDR3 sequences, 40% to 55% of which are singletons. This material was obtained from a patient given preoperative chemotherapy. The receptor source for this set is a human donor with esophageal squamous cell carcinoma. The donor label of this sample is uncertain. The CDR3 runs from the conserved cysteine through the conserved F or W. The order of the fields is D gene, V gene, J gene, clone size, CDR3 DNA, CDR3 protein. A D gene is named only where the DNA matches it firmly. Only some rows state a clone size, as once, few, many or a class for expanded clones.

d_call: -; v_call: TRBV7-9; j_call: TRBJ2-1; clone_size: many; cdr3_nt: TGTGCCAGCAGCCCTCCGGGGCAGGGTGCCTACAATGAGCAGTTCTTC; cdr3_aa: CASSPPGQGAYNEQFF
d_call: -; v_call: TRBV11-2; j_call: TRBJ2-1; clone_size: -; cdr3_nt: TGTGCCGGCCGCGGGGGCCGTGAAGGGGAGACCCAGTTCTTC; cdr3_aa: CAGRGGREGETQFF
d_call: TRBD2; v_call: TRBV11-3; j_call: TRBJ2-1; clone_size: once; cdr3_nt: TGTGCCAGGAGCTTCCCAGCGGGGGGAGCGACCCAGTTCTTC; cdr3_aa: CARSFPAGGATQFF
d_call: -; v_call: TRBV7-2; j_call: TRBJ2-7; clone_size: -; cdr3_nt: TGTGCCAGCAGCTTAGCATTCGGGGTGGACGAGCAGTACTTC; cdr3_aa: CASSLAFGVDEQYF
d_call: TRBD1; v_call: TRBV6-5; j_call: TRBJ2-1; clone_size: -; cdr3_nt: TGTGCCAGCAGTAACCGGGACAGACCTTTCAGCTCCTACGAGCAGTTCTTC; cdr3_aa: CASSNRDRPFSSYEQFF
d_call: TRBD2; v_call: TRBV11-3; j_call: TRBJ2-1; clone_size: many; cdr3_nt: TGTGCCAGCAGCTTAGTGTTCGGGACTAGCGGGAGGGACAATGAGCAGTTCTTC; cdr3_aa: CASSLVFGTSGRDNEQFF
d_call: TRBD1; v_call: TRBV7-8; j_call: TRBJ1-5; clone_size: -; cdr3_nt: TGTGCCAGCAGACCTAGCGGGGGACAGACTTATCAGCCCCAGCATTTT; cdr3_aa: CASRPSGGQTYQPQHF
d_call: -; v_call: TRBV7-8; j_call: TRBJ2-7; clone_size: many; cdr3_nt: TGTGCCAGCAGCTTAGCCTCAGGCTCCTACGAGCAGTACTTC; cdr3_aa: CASSLASGSYEQYF
d_call: -; v_call: TRBV7-6; j_call: TRBJ2-3; clone_size: -; cdr3_nt: TGTGCCGGGGGCTTATATGGGCGGCTCACAGAGACCCAGTATTTT; cdr3_aa: CAGGLYGRLTETQYF
d_call: -; v_call: TRBV7-2; j_call: TRBJ2-1; clone_size: -; cdr3_nt: TGTGCCAGCAAGGGCGGTACAAATGAGCAGTACTTT; cdr3_aa: CASKGGTNEQYF
d_call: TRBD2; v_call: TRBV19; j_call: TRBJ2-3; clone_size: -; cdr3_nt: TGTGCCAGTAGTAGAGCGGGATGGAGCACAGATACGCAGTATTTT; cdr3_aa: CASSRAGWSTDTQYF